Given below is one TCR beta chain in context. This record comes from a study of blood T cell repertoires in COVID-19. The CDR3 totals 14 residues. CDR1 and CDR2 (germline): LNHDA, SQIVND (reference sequence). Trimming took 4 bases from V and 2 from J, leaving 12 bases between them. As originally analysed: Nucleated cell counts were estimated from reference gene primer amplification. Data came from immunoSEQ multiplex PCR; TCRdb stores just in-frame clones and leaves some out. V and J calls plus clone size are reproduced from that table; the DNA served to infer D and trimming. This table holds about 180,000 clones, roughly 82% found once.

The sample taken for sequencing was PBMCs or T cells enriched from blood (not recorded which). This chain joins TRBV19 and TRBJ2-7; a weak D match, TRBD2 (6 bases). The TCR was taken from a woman aged 25 to 45 who had recovered from COVID-19. The DNA of the CDR3 is TGTGCCAGTAGTACCCGGGACTTGCCCTACGAGCAGTACTTC. Amino acids: CASSTRDLPYEQYF.